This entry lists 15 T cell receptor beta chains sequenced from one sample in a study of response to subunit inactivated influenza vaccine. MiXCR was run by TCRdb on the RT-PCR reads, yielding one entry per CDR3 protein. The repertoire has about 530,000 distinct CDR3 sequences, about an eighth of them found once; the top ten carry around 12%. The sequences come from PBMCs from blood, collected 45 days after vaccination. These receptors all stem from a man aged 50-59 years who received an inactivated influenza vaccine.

The CDR3 DNA reads as TGTGCCAGCAGCTTGTCAGGGGCAATCTACGAGCAGTACTTC. This sequence encodes CASSLSGAIYEQYF. The chain employs TRBV7-2 and TRBJ2-7, with D tentatively TRBD1 (6 bases). The germline gives CDR1 SGHTA, CDR2 FQGNSA. The CDR3 has 14 residues. V was clipped by 3 bases and J by 3 bases, with 12 bases between them. The variable domain in full, completed from reference TRBV7-2 and TRBJ2-7, reads GAGVSQSPSNKVTEKGKDVELRCDPISGHTALYWYRQSLGQGLEFLIYFQGNSAPDKSGLPSDRFSAERTGGSVSTLTIQRTQQEDSAVYLCASSLSGAIYEQYFGPGTRLTVT.

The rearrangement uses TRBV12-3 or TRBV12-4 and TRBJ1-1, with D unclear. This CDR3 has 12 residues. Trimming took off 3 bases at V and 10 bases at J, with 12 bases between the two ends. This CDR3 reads CASSFRRMAAFF. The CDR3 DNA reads TGTGCCAGCAGTTTCAGAAGGATGGCAGCTTTCTTT.

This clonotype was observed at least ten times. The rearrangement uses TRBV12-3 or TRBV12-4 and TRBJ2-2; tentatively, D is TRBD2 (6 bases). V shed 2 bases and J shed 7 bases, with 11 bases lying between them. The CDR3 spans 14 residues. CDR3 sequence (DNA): TGTGCCAGCAGTTTAAGGACTACGGACGGGGAGCTGTTTTTT. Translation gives CASSLRTTDGELFF.

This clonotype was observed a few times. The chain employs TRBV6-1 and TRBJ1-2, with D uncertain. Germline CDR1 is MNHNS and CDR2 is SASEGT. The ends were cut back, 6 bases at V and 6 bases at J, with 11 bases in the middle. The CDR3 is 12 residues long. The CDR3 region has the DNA TGTGCCAGCAGGGGAGGACTGGATGGCTACACCTTC. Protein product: CASRGGLDGYTF.

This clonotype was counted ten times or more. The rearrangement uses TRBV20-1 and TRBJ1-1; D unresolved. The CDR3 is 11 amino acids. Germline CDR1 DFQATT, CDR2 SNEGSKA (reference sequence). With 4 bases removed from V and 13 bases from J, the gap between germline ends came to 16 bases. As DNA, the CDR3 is TGCAGTGCTAAGTCAGAGGCGAAGGGTTTCTTT. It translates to CSAKSEAKGFF.

The CDR3 coding sequence is TGTGCCAGCAGCCCAGGGACGGCGAGTGGGGAGACCCAGTACTTC. Its translation is CASSPGTASGETQYF. The chain couples TRBV5-8 to TRBJ2-5; D tentatively fits TRBD1 or TRBD2 (5 bases each). Trimming removed 4 bases at V and 5 bases at J, with 18 bases between. CDR3 length: 15 amino acids. Germline CDR1 is SGHTS and CDR2 is YDEGEE.

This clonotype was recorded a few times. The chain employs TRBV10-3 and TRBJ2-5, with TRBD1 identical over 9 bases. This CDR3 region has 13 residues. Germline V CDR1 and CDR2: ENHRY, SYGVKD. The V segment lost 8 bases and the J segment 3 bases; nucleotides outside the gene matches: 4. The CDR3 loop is CAIRGTGKETQYF. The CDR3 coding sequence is TGTGCCATCCGGGGGACAGGGAAAGAGACCCAGTACTTC.

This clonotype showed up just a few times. CDR3 sequence (DNA): TGTGCCAGCAGCGCCTACCCAGGGAGGGGAGCGGCCAAAAACATTCAGTACTTC. This sequence encodes CASSAYPGRGAAKNIQYF. This chain uses TRBV9 with TRBJ2-4; TRBD2 matches at 7 bases. The CDR3 extends over 18 amino acids. From germline, CDR1 is SGDLS and CDR2 YYNGEE. V shed 3 bases, J shed 1 base, and the junction held 13 bases outside the gene matches. The complete variable domain, with remaining parts taken from reference TRBV9 and TRBJ2-4, reads DSGVTQTPKHLITATGQRVTLRCSPRSGDLSVYWYQQSLDQGLQFLIQYYNGEERAKGNILERFSAQQFPDLHSELNLSSLELGDSALYFCASSAYPGRGAAKNIQYFGAGTRLSVL.

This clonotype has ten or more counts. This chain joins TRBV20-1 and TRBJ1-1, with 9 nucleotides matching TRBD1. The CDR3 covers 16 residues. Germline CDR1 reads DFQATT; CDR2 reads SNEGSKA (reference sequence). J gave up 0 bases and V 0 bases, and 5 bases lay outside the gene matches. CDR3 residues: CSAREGTGRMNTEAFF. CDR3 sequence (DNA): TGCAGTGCTAGAGAGGGGACAGGGAGAATGAACACTGAAGCTTTCTTT.

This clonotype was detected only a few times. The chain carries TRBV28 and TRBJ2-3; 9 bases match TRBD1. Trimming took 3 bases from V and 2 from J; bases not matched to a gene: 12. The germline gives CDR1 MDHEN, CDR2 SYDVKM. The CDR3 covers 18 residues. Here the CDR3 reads CASSFHNVGQGSTDTQYF. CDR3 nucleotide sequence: TGTGCCAGCAGTTTCCATAATGTCGGACAGGGGTCCACAGATACGCAGTATTTT.

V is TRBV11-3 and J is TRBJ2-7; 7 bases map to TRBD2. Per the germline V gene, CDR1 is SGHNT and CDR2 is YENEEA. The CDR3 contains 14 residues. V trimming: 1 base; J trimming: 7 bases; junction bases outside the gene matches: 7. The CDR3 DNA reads TGTGCCAGCAGCTTAGCGGGAGGTCCGAGTGAGCAGTACTTC. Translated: CASSLAGGPSEQYF.

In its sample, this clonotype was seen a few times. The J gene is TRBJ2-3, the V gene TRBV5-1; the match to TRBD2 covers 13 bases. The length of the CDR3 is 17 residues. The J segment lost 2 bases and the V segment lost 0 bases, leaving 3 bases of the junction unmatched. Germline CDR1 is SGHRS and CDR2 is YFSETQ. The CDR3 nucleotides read TGCGCCAGCAGCTTGGCCGGACTAGCGGGAGCCACAGATACGCAGTATTTT. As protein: CASSLAGLAGATDTQYF.

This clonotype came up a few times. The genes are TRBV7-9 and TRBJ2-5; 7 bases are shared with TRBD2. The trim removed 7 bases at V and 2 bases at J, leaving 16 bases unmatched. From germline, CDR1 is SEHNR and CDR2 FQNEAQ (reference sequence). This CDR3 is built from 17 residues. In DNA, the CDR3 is TGTGCCAGCACTTTCACTCCCCAGGCTAGCGGTCAAGAGACCCAGTACTTC. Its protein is CASTFTPQASGQETQYF.

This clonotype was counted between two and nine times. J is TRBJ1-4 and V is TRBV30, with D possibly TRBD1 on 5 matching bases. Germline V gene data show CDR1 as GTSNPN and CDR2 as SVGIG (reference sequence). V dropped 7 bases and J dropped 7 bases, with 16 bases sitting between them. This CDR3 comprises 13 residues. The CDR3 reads CASEPGRGEKLFF. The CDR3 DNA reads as TGTGCCTCCGAACCCGGGAGGGGTGAAAAACTGTTTTTT.

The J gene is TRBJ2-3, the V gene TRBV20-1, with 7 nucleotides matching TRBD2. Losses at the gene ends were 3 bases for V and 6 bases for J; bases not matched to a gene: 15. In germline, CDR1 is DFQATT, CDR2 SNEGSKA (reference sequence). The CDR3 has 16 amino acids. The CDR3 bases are TGCAGTGCTAGTCCCCTACTGGCGGGAGTTGGGGATACGCAGTATTTT. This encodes CSASPLLAGVGDTQYF.